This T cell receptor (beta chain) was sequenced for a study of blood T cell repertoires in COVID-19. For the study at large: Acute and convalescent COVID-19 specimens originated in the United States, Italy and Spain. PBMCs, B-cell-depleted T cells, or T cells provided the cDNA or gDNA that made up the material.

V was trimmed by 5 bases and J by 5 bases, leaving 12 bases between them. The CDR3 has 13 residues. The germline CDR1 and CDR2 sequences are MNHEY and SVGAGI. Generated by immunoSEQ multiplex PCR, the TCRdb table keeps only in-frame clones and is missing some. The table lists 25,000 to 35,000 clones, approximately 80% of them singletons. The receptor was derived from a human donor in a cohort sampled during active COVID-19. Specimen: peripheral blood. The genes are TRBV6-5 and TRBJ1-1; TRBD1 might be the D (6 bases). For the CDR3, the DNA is TGTGCCAGCAGTAACAGGGTGGGGACTGAAGCTTTCTTT. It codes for CASSNRVGTEAFF.